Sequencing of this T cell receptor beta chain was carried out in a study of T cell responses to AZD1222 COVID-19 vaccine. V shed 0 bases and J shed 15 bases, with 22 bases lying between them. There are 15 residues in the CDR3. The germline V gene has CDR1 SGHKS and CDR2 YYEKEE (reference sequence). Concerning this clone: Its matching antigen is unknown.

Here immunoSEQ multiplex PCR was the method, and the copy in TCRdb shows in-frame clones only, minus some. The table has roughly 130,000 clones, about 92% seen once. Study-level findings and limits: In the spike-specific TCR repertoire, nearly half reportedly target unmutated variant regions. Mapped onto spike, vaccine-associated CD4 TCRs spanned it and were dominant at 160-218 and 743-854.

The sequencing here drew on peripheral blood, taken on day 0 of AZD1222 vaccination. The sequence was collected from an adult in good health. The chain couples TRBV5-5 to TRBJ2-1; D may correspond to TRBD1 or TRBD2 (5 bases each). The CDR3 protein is CASSLGHGGIRSRFF. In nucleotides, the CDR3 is TGTGCCAGCAGCTTGGGTCATGGGGGTATCCGGTCGCGGTTCTTC.